The 20 T cell receptor beta chains in this list originate from one sample, sequenced in a study of identical twins. TCRdb analysed the 5' RACE reads with MiXCR anew, one entry per CDR3 protein. The profile shows some 1,700,000 distinct CDR3 sequences, about 31% of them singletons. Sample: cord blood. All receptors derive from a newborn girl in good health.

In its sample, this clonotype was seen a few times. The chain employs TRBV28 and TRBJ1-1; D uncertain. The V gene lost 7 bases and the J gene lost 5 bases, with 17 bases spanning the gap. This CDR3 region has 14 residues. Looked up from germline, CDR1 is MDHEN and CDR2 is SYDVKM. CDR3 coding DNA: TGTGCCAGCACCTTACCAGTGGGGAAAACTGAAGCTTTCTTT. As protein: CASTLPVGKTEAFF. The entire variable domain, with the rest obtained from reference TRBV28 and TRBJ1-1, is as follows: DVKVTQSSRYLVKRTGEKVFLECVQDMDHENMFWYRQDPGLGLRLIYFSYDVKMKEKGDIPEGYSVSREKKERFSLILESASTNQTSMYLCASTLPVGKTEAFFGQGTRLTVV.

This clonotype was seen ten or more times. This sequence joins TRBV29-1 and TRBJ1-2; no firm D call. The CDR3 covers 11 residues. Germline CDR1 and CDR2: SQVTM and ANQGSEA. With 4 bases removed from V and 4 bases from J, the gap between germline ends came to 7 bases. CDR3 loop: CSVGRSYGYTF. The CDR3 DNA reads as TGCAGCGTTGGCAGGAGCTATGGCTACACCTTC.

This rearrangement joins TRBV7-2 to TRBJ1-2; unclear D gene. Trimming removed 4 bases at V and 1 base at J, with 7 bases between. Germline V gene sequence: CDR1 SGHTA, CDR2 FQGNSA. This CDR3 region has 13 residues. The CDR3 sequence is CASSSYLNYGYTF. The CDR3, as DNA: TGTGCCAGCAGCTCTTACCTTAACTATGGCTACACCTTC.

The gene calls are TRBV18 and TRBJ1-4, with TRBD1 as a possible D gene (6 bases). Germline-derived CDR1 and CDR2 are KGHSH and LQKENI. Trimming cost V 3 bases and J 7 bases, with 12 bases left between them. This CDR3 has 14 amino acids. CDR3 bases: TGTGCCAGCTCACCGAGGACAGATCTTGAAAAACTGTTTTTT. Translated: CASSPRTDLEKLFF.

The chain couples TRBV20-1 to TRBJ1-6, with D maybe TRBD1 (5 bases). V lost 5 bases, J lost 10 bases, and 12 bases lay in between. The CDR3 extends over 12 amino acids. The germline V gene encodes CDR1 DFQATT and CDR2 SNEGSKA (reference sequence). The CDR3 DNA sequence: TGCAGTGCTCGATATCAGGGCTCACCCCTCCACTTT. Its protein product is CSARYQGSPLHF.

A few counts support this clonotype. The chain is built from TRBV11-1 and TRBJ2-5, with D unresolved. This CDR3 is built from 12 residues. V lost 3 bases to trimming and J lost 5 bases, with 7 bases between them. In germline, CDR1 is SGHAT, CDR2 FQDESV (reference sequence). DNA for the CDR3: TGTGCCAGCAGCTTCCTCGCTGAGACCCAGTACTTC. It yields the protein CASSFLAETQYF.

In nucleotides, the CDR3 is TGCAGTGCTAGAGATTTGCGCGGCCCGAAACAAGAGACCCAGTACTTC. This encodes CSARDLRGPKQETQYF. The chain combines TRBV20-1 with TRBJ2-5; no clear D. The CDR3 length is 16 residues. Germline loops: CDR1 DFQATT, CDR2 SNEGSKA (reference sequence). Trimming pared 0 bases from V and 2 bases from J, leaving 16 bases between.

This clonotype came up many times. The chain joins TRBV4-1 to TRBJ2-1; D not certain. This CDR3 contains 13 residues. Trimming took off 0 bases at V and 6 bases at J, with 6 bases between the two ends. Looked up from germline, CDR1 is MGHRA and CDR2 is YSYEKL. The CDR3 is CASSQEASNEQFF. CDR3 DNA: TGCGCCAGCAGCCAAGAAGCTAGCAATGAGCAGTTCTTC.

This clonotype was counted only a few times. This chain joins TRBV19 and TRBJ1-5; maybe TRBD1 (6 bases). Trimming left V 5 bases short and J 7 bases short, with 12 bases between. CDR1 is LNHDA and CDR2 is SQIVND in the germline V gene (reference sequence). The CDR3 covers 13 residues. The CDR3: CASSGGLGQPQHF. In DNA form, the CDR3 reads TGTGCCAGTAGTGGGGGGCTCGGCCAGCCCCAGCATTTT.

This clonotype has only a few counts. The rearrangement joins TRBV20-1 to TRBJ2-3; TRBD2 is a possible D gene (5 bases). V was pared by 6 bases and J by 1 base, with 14 bases between. The CDR3 length is 14 residues. Germline CDR1 reads DFQATT; CDR2 reads SNEGSKA (reference sequence). The CDR3 spells CSAPWRYRTDTQYF. As DNA, the CDR3 is TGCAGTGCCCCCTGGAGGTACCGCACAGATACGCAGTATTTT.

This clonotype showed up just a few times. V usage is TRBV7-9 and J usage is TRBJ2-1; 8 bases agree with TRBD1. CDR1 SEHNR and CDR2 FQNEAQ come from the germline V gene (reference sequence). V was clipped by 5 bases and J by 5 bases; unmatched bases: 8. The CDR3 length is 15 residues. The CDR3 DNA reads as TGTGCCAGCAGCGTCCAGGGGGCGCGAAACAATGAGCAGTTCTTC. Protein product: CASSVQGARNNEQFF.

The CDR3 is CASSLALLRNSPLHF. CDR3 bases: TGCGCCAGCAGCTTGGCCCTACTCCGAAATTCACCCCTCCACTTT. The rearrangement uses TRBV5-1 and TRBJ1-6; D is uncertain. Germline V gene lookup returns CDR1 SGHRS and CDR2 YFSETQ. The V end was cut by 0 bases, the J end by 7 bases, with 11 bases between. CDR3 length: 15 amino acids.

This clonotype has a count of ten or more. The chain carries TRBV5-1 and TRBJ2-7, with D perhaps assigned TRBD1 or TRBD2 (5 bases each). V gave up 4 bases and J gave up 0 bases, with 11 bases separating them. Germline V gene sequence: CDR1 SGHRS, CDR2 YFSETQ. This CDR3 region has 14 residues. The DNA for the CDR3 is TGCGCCAGCAGCCGGGGCCCTAGCTCCTACGAGCAGTACTTC. It translates to CASSRGPSSYEQYF.

This chain links TRBV24-1 with TRBJ2-4; weak D call: TRBD1 (5 bases). Germline lookup yields CDR1 KGHDR and CDR2 SFDVKD. The CDR3 extends over 17 amino acids. V gave up 0 bases and J gave up 0 bases, with 11 bases separating them. The CDR3 DNA sequence: TGTGCCACCAGTGATTTGAGGACACCTATAGCCAAAAACATTCAGTACTTC. Encoded protein: CATSDLRTPIAKNIQYF.

As to this clonotype: A much bigger clone sits one base away, suggesting this may be a read error. V gene TRBV7-2 combines with J gene TRBJ2-1; the D gene is possibly TRBD1 (5 bases). Germline lookup yields CDR1 SGHTA and CDR2 FQGNSA. This CDR3 spans 12 amino acids. V was clipped by 2 bases and J by 10 bases, with 9 bases between them. CDR3 DNA: TGTGCCAGCAGCTTATACAGGAACGAGCAGTTCTTC. Its protein product is CASSLYRNEQFF.

The chain links TRBV18 to TRBJ2-6, with D perhaps TRBD1 (6 bases). Trimming pared 6 bases from V and 0 bases from J, leaving 9 bases between. Germline V gives CDR1 KGHSH, CDR2 LQKENI. The CDR3 loop spans 15 amino acids. In nucleotides, the CDR3 is TGTGCCAGCTCCCAGGGGAACTCTGGGGCCAACGTCCTGACTTTC. It translates to CASSQGNSGANVLTF. The full variable domain, with the rest looked up from reference TRBV18 and TRBJ2-6, is NAGVMQNPRHLVRRRGQEARLRCSPMKGHSHVYWYRQLPEEGLKFMVYLQKENIIDESGMPKERFSAEFPKEGPSILRIQQVVRGDSAAYFCASSQGNSGANVLTFGAGSRLTVL.

Comments on this clonotype: Given a much more abundant clone one base away, this may be a read error. This chain uses TRBV6-5 with TRBJ2-5; no clear D gene. Trimming pared 3 bases from V and 11 bases from J, leaving 16 bases between. This CDR3 is 13 amino acids long. Germline V gives CDR1 MNHEY, CDR2 SVGAGI. The CDR3 region is CASSYSLRNEQYF. In DNA, the CDR3 is TGTGCCAGCAGTTATTCCCTTCGCAATGAGCAGTACTTC.

This rearrangement joins TRBV14 to TRBJ2-1, with D possibly TRBD2 on 5 matching bases. The CDR3 has 15 residues. Trimming cost V 4 bases and J 8 bases, with 18 bases left between them. Germline V gene data show CDR1 as SGHDN and CDR2 as FVKESK. This CDR3 reads CASSRTKLVRDEQFF. In nucleotides, the CDR3 is TGTGCCAGCAGCCGCACGAAACTAGTTAGGGATGAGCAGTTCTTC.

This clonotype was observed a handful of times. This sequence joins TRBV11-2 and TRBJ2-5, with unresolved D. The germline V gene has CDR1 SGHAT and CDR2 FQNNGV. The length of the CDR3 is 13 residues. With 5 bases removed from V and 2 bases from J, the gap between germline ends came to 9 bases. In DNA, the CDR3 is TGTGCCAGCAGCACAACTATACAAGAGACCCAGTACTTC. Translated: CASSTTIQETQYF.

This clonotype turned up a few times. V is TRBV5-1 and J is TRBJ2-2, with a possible D match to TRBD1 (6 bases). This CDR3 spans 13 amino acids. Trimming pared 4 bases from V and 4 bases from J, leaving 8 bases between. CDR1 SGHRS and CDR2 YFSETQ come from the germline V gene. CDR3 nucleotides: TGCGCCAGCAGCGCCAGGGGCACCGGGGAGCTGTTTTTT. Translated, it gives CASSARGTGELFF. The complete variable domain, with remaining parts taken from reference TRBV5-1 and TRBJ2-2, reads KAGVTQTPRYLIKTRGQQVTLSCSPISGHRSVSWYQQTPGQGLQFLFEYFSETQRNKGNFPGRFSGRQFSNSRSEMNVSTLELGDSALYLCASSARGTGELFFGEGSRLTVL.